The rows below give T cell receptor beta chains drawn from one sample of a study of CD8+ T cells in alopecia areata. Sequencing used immunoSEQ multiplex PCR; TCRdb keeps in-frame clones, though not all of them. The sample lists 200,000 to 250,000 clones; approximately 65% were seen once. The sequenced sample was CD4+ T cells sorted from blood, obtained at roughly week 45, from a patient treated with tofacitinib. These receptors all come from a human donor with alopecia areata. Each CDR3 is given with its conserved first and last residue. Each record gives: clone size, V gene, D gene, CDR3 length, J gene, CDR3 DNA, CDR3 protein. The D gene is left open where the match is weak. Some rows mark clone size as missing; the rest say once, few, many or name a class of expanded clone.

size: many
V: TRBV5-6
D: TRBD2
length: 19
J: TRBJ2-3
DNA: TGTGCCAGCAGCCCCCGGGTGCGAGAGCGGGGGGGTTTCACAGATACGCAGTATTTT
CDR3: CASSPRVRERGGFTDTQYF

size: .
V: TRBV4-2
D: .
length: 18
J: TRBJ1-6
DNA: TGTGCCAGCAGCCAAGATCAGGGGCTGGGAACCTATAATTCACCCCTCCACTTT
CDR3: CASSQDQGLGTYNSPLHF

size: .
V: TRBV11-2
D: .
length: 14
J: TRBJ2-6
DNA: TGTGCCAGCAGCTTAGTCGCTGGGGCCAACGTCCTGACTTTC
CDR3: CASSLVAGANVLTF

size: .
V: TRBV29-1
D: TRBD1
length: 15
J: TRBJ2-4
DNA: TGCAGCGTTGTAGAAGGGGGCTTAGCCAAAAACATTCAGTACTTC
CDR3: CSVVEGGLAKNIQYF

size: .
V: TRBV7-9
D: .
length: 16
J: TRBJ2-7
DNA: TGTGCCAGCAGCCTAACCACATCTACTGACTCCTACGAGCAGTACTTC
CDR3: CASSLTTSTDSYEQYF

size: once
V: TRBV29-1
D: .
length: 12
J: TRBJ2-7
DNA: TGCAGCGTTGAGGTCAGGGGCTACGAGCAGTACTTC
CDR3: CSVEVRGYEQYF

size: .
V: TRBV5-1
D: .
length: 12
J: TRBJ2-3
DNA: TGCGCCAGCAGCATTGGATTAGATACGCAGTATTTT
CDR3: CASSIGLDTQYF

size: many
V: TRBV2
D: TRBD2
length: 15
J: TRBJ2-2
DNA: TGTGCCAGCACCCTAGCGGGGGCGGACACCGGGGAGCTGTTTTTT
CDR3: CASTLAGADTGELFF

size: .
V: TRBV10-3
D: .
length: 13
J: TRBJ2-4
DNA: TGCGGAACAGGGTCAGGGGCCAAAAACATTCAGTACTTC
CDR3: CGTGSGAKNIQYF

size: few
V: TRBV30
D: .
length: 12
J: TRBJ2-5
DNA: TGTGCCTGGAGCCAACTCGGGGAGACCCAGTACTTC
CDR3: CAWSQLGETQYF

size: .
V: TRBV19
D: .
length: 14
J: TRBJ2-3
DNA: TGTGCCAGTTCAACGGACAGTCTCTCAGATACGCAGTATTTT
CDR3: CASSTDSLSDTQYF

size: .
V: TRBV30
D: .
length: 13
J: TRBJ1-1
DNA: TGTGCCTGGAGAAAGGGGTCGAACACTGAAGCTTTCTTT
CDR3: CAWRKGSNTEAFF

size: .
V: TRBV29-1
D: .
length: 13
J: TRBJ2-6
DNA: TGCAGCACTGCAGGCGTTGGGGCCAACGTCCTGACTTTC
CDR3: CSTAGVGANVLTF

size: .
V: TRBV30
D: .
length: 14
J: TRBJ2-2
DNA: TGTGCCTGGGACCGGGACGGACCTACCGGGGAGCTGTTTTTT
CDR3: CAWDRDGPTGELFF

size: few
V: TRBV7-2
D: .
length: 16
J: TRBJ1-1
DNA: TGTGCCAGCAGCTTAACGAGCGGGGGGCAAGGCACTGAAGCTTTCTTT
CDR3: CASSLTSGGQGTEAFF

size: .
V: TRBV15
D: TRBD1
length: 16
J: TRBJ1-2
DNA: TGTGCCACCAGCAGAGATCGGCAGGGGGCTTACTATGGCTACACCTTC
CDR3: CATSRDRQGAYYGYTF

size: few
V: TRBV11-2
D: TRBD2
length: 14
J: TRBJ2-7
DNA: TGTGCCAGCAGCTTACTAGCGGGGGTGTCCGAGCAGTACTTC
CDR3: CASSLLAGVSEQYF

size: .
V: TRBV20-1
D: .
length: 11
J: TRBJ1-1
DNA: TGCAGTGCTAGGGCCGGGGGTGAAGCTTTCTTT
CDR3: CSARAGGEAFF

size: .
V: TRBV29-1
D: TRBD2
length: 14
J: TRBJ2-2
DNA: TGCAGCGTTGTTGGCGGGGGGAACACCGGGGAGCTGTTTTTT
CDR3: CSVVGGGNTGELFF

size: .
V: TRBV6-1
D: .
length: 14
J: TRBJ1-5
DNA: TGTGCCAGTGAGGACGGGATGCCCCCCGGCTCCCAGCATTTT
CDR3: CASEDGMPPGSQHF

size: .
V: TRBV30
D: .
length: 15
J: TRBJ2-7
DNA: TGTGCCTGTCACCCCTCCCAGAGGGCTAACTACGAGCAGTACTTC
CDR3: CACHPSQRANYEQYF

size: .
V: TRBV5-8
D: .
length: 14
J: TRBJ2-5
DNA: TGTGCCAGCATGGGAGCCGGTCTGGTAGAGACCCAGTACTTC
CDR3: CASMGAGLVETQYF

size: few
V: TRBV7-2
D: TRBD1
length: 14
J: TRBJ1-2
DNA: TGTGCCAGCAGCACACAACAGGGGAACTATGGCTACACCTTC
CDR3: CASSTQQGNYGYTF

size: .
V: TRBV5-4
D: TRBD1
length: 16
J: TRBJ2-1
DNA: TGTGCCAGCAGCTCACGAGGGGGCGCGTCCTACAATGAGCAGTTCTTC
CDR3: CASSSRGGASYNEQFF

size: .
V: TRBV19
D: .
length: 13
J: TRBJ1-5
DNA: TGTGCCAGTAGTATGAGCCTCTATCAGCCCCAGCATTTT
CDR3: CASSMSLYQPQHF

size: .
V: TRBV30
D: .
length: 15
J: TRBJ2-3
DNA: TGTGCCTGGAGTGTGAGACGGGGAAGCACAGATACGCAGTATTTT
CDR3: CAWSVRRGSTDTQYF

size: .
V: TRBV6-5
D: .
length: 15
J: TRBJ2-1
DNA: TGTGCCACCGCTCCAACGGCGGGGGCCCACAATGAGCAGTTCTTC
CDR3: CATAPTAGAHNEQFF